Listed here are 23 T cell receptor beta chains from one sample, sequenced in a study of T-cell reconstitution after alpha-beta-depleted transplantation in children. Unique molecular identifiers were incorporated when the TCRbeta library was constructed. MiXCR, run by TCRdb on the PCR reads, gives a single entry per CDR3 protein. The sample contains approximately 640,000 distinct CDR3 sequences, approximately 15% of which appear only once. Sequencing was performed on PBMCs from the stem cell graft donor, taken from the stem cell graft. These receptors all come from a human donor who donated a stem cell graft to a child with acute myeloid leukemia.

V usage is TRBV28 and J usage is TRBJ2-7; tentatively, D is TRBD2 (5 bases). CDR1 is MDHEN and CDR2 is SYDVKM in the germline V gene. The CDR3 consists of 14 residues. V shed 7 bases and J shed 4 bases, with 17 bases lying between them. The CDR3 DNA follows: TGTGCCAGCACCGACCCCGGGATAGGATACGAGCAGTACTTC. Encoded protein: CASTDPGIGYEQYF.

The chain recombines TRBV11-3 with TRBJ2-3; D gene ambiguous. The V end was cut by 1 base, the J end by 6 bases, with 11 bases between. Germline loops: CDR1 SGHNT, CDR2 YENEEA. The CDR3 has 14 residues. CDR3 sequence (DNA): TGTGCCAGCAGCTTAGTAAGCACCTCGGATACGCAGTATTTT. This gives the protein CASSLVSTSDTQYF.

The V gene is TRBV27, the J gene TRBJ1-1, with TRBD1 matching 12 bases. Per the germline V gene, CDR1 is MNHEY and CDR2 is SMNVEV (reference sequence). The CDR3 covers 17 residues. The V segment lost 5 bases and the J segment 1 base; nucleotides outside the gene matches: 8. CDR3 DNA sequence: TGTGCCAGCAGTCCCCGGGACAGGGGGCGGTCGAACACTGAAGCTTTCTTT. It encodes CASSPRDRGRSNTEAFF.

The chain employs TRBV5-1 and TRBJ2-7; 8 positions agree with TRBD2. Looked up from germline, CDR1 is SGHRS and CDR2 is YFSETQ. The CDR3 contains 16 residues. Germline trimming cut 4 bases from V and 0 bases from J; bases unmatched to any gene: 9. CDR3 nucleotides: TGCGCCAGCAGCCCCCCTGGAACTAGCGGCTCCTACGAGCAGTACTTC. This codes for CASSPPGTSGSYEQYF.

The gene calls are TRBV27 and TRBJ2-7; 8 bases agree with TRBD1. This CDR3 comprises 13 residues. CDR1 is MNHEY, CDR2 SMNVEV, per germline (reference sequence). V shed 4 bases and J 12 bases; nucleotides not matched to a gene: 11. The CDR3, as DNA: TGTGCCAGCAGTTGGTCAGGGGGCCAGCTCGGGTACTTC. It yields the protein CASSWSGGQLGYF.

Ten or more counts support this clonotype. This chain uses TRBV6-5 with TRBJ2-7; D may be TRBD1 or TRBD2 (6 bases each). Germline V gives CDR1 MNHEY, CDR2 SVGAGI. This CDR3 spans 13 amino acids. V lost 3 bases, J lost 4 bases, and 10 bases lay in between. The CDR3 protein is CASSYRGAYEQYF. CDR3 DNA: TGTGCCAGCAGTTATAGGGGGGCATACGAGCAGTACTTC.

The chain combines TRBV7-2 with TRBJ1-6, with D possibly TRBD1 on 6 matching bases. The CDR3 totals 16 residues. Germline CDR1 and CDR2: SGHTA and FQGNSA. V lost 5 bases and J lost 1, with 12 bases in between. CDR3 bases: TGTGCCAGCAGCGGTGGGGGCTTTTCCTATAATTCACCCCTCCACTTT. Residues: CASSGGGFSYNSPLHF.

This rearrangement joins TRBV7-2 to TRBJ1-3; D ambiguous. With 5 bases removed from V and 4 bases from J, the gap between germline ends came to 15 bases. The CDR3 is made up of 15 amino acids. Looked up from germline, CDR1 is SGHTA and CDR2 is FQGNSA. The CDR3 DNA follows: TGTGCCAGCAGCCTAGTGCCGGGGAGGGGAAACACCATATATTTT. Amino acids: CASSLVPGRGNTIYF.

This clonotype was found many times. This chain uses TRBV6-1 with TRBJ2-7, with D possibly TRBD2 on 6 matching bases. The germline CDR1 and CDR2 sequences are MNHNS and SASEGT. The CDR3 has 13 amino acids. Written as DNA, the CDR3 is TGTGCCAGCATTGAAGCGCGGGGCTACGAGCAGTACGTC. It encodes CASIEARGYEQYV.

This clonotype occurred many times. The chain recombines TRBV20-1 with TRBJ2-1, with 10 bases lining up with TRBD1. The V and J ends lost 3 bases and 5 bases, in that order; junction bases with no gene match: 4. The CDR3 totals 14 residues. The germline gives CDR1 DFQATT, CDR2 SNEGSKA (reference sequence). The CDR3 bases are TGCAGTGCTAGGACTGGGACAGGGGACAATGAGCAGTTCTTC. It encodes CSARTGTGDNEQFF.

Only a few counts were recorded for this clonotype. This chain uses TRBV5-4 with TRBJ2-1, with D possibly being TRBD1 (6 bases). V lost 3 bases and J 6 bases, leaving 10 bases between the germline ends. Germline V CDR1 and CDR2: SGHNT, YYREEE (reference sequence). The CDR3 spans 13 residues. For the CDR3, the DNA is TGTGCCAGCAGCTATGGACAGCCCAATGAGCAGTTCTTC. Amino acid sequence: CASSYGQPNEQFF. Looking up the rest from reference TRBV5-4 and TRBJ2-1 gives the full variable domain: ETGVTQSPTHLIKTRGQQVTLRCSSQSGHNTVSWYQQALGQGPQFIFQYYREEENGRGNFPPRFSGLQFPNYSSELNVNALELDDSALYLCASSYGQPNEQFFGPGTRLTVL.

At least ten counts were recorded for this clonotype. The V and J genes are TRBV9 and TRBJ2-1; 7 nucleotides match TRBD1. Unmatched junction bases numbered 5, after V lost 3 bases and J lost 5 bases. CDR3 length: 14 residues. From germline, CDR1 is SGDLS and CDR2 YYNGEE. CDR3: CASSGQGGDNEQFF. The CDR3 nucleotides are TGTGCCAGCAGCGGACAGGGTGGGGACAATGAGCAGTTCTTC. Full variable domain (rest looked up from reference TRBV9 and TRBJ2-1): DSGVTQTPKHLITATGQRVTLRCSPRSGDLSVYWYQQSLDQGLQFLIQYYNGEERAKGNILERFSAQQFPDLHSELNLSSLELGDSALYFCASSGQGGDNEQFFGPGTRLTVL.

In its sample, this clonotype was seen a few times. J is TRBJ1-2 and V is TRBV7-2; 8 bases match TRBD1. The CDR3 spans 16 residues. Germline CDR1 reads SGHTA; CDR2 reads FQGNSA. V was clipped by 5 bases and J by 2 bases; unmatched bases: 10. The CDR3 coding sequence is TGTGCCAGCAGCCTTGCCCCAGGGGGCAAGAACTATGGCTACACCTTC. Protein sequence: CASSLAPGGKNYGYTF. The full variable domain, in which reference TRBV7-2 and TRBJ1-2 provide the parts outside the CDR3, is GAGVSQSPSNKVTEKGKDVELRCDPISGHTALYWYRQSLGQGLEFLIYFQGNSAPDKSGLPSDRFSAERTGGSVSTLTIQRTQQEDSAVYLCASSLAPGGKNYGYTFGSGTRLTVV.

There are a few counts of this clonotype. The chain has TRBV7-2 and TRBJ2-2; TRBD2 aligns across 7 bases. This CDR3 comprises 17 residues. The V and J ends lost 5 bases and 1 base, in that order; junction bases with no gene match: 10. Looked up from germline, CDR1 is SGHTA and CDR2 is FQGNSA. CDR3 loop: CASSPWGAGMNTGELFF. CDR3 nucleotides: TGTGCCAGCAGCCCCTGGGGAGCGGGGATGAACACCGGGGAGCTGTTTTTT.

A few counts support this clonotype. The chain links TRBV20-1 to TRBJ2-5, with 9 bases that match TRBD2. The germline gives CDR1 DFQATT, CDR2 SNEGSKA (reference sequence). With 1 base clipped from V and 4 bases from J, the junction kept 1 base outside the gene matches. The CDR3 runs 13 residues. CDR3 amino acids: CSARASGVETQYF. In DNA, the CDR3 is TGCAGTGCTAGAGCTAGCGGGGTAGAGACCCAGTACTTC.

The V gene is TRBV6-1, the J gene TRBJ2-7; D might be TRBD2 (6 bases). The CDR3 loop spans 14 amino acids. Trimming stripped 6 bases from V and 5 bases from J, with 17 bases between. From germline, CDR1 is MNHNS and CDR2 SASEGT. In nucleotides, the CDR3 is TGTGCCAGCAGACGGAGGGACTCCCTGGACGAGCAGTACGTC. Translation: CASRRRDSLDEQYV.

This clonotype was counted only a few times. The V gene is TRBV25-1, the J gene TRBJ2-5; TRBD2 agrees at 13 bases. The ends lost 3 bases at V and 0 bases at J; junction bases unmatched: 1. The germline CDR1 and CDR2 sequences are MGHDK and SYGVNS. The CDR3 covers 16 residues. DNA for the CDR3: TGTGCCAGCAGTGAGGGACTAGCGGGGTACCAAGAGACCCAGTACTTC. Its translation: CASSEGLAGYQETQYF.

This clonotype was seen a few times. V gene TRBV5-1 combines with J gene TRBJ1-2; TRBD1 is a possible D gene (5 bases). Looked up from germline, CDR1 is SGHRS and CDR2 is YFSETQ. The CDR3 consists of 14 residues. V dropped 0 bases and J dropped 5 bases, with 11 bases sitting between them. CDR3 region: CASSLEGAPYGYTF. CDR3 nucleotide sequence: TGCGCCAGCAGCTTGGAAGGGGCACCGTATGGCTACACCTTC.

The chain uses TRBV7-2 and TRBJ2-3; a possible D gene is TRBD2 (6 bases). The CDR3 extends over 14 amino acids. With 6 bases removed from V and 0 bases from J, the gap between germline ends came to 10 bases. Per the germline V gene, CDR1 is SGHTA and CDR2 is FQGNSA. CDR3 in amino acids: CASSDSGSTDTQYF. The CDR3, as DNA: TGTGCCAGCAGTGATAGCGGCAGCACAGATACGCAGTATTTT.

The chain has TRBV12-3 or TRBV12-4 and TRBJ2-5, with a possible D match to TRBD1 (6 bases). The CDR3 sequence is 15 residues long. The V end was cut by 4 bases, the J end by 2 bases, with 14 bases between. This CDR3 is CASSSRDKGQETQYF. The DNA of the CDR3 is TGTGCCAGCAGTTCCCGGGACAAAGGACAAGAGACCCAGTACTTC.

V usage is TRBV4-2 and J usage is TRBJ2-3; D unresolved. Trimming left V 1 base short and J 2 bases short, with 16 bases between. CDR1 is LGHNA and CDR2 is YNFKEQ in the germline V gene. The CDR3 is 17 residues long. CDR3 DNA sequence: TGTGCCAGCAGCCAAGGAGGAACCGCCCTATTCACAGATACGCAGTATTTT. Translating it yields CASSQGGTALFTDTQYF.

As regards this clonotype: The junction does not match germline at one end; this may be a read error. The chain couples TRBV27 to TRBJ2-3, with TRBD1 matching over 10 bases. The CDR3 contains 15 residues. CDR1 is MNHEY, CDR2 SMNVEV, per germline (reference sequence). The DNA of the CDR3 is TGTGCCAACAGTTTCGGACAGGGGGTCACAGATACGCAGTATTTT. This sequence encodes CANSFGQGVTDTQYF.

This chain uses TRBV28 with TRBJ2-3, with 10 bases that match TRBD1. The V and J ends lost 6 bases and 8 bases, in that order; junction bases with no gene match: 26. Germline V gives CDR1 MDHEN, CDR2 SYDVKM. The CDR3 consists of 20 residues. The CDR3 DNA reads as TGTGCCAGCAGCCCTAGACAGGGGGCGGTTCGTAGGAGTTTTTGGGGTACGCAGTATTTT. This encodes CASSPRQGAVRRSFWGTQYF. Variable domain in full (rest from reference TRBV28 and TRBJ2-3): DVKVTQSSRYLVKRTGEKVFLECVQDMDHENMFWYRQDPGLGLRLIYFSYDVKMKEKGDIPEGYSVSREKKERFSLILESASTNQTSMYLCASSPRQGAVRRSFWGTQYFGPGTRLTVL.